The entry below describes one T cell receptor (beta chain). As yet, its antigen is unknown. TCRdb's table, derived via immunoSEQ multiplex PCR, lists solely in-frame clones and lacks some. The profile shows 20,000 to 25,000 clones, approximately 91% of them singletons. Regulatory T cells were sorted as CD4+CD25hiCD127low/negative cells. Healthy unrelated donors supplied the control samples. The data were taken from a study of B cell selection in AIRE deficiency. Study outcomes and limitations: Healthy donors alone shared roughly 32% of several thousand Treg sequences; patients alone about 10%. Shared Treg sequences were biased toward short CDR3s with few non-templated nucleotide insertions. AIRE-deficient Tconv and Treg repertoires matched healthy donors in TCRBV, CDR3 length, diversity.

V lost 4 bases, J lost 6 bases, and 7 bases lay in between. The CDR3 consists of 11 residues. CDR1 is MNHEY and CDR2 is SMNVEV in the germline V gene (reference sequence). This TCR came from a human donor in good health. The chain carries TRBV27 and TRBJ2-7; D might be TRBD1 (6 bases). The sample consisted of CD4+CD25+ Tregs sorted from PBMCs. The CDR3 sequence is CASSYRAEQYF. The CDR3 DNA sequence: TGTGCCAGCAGTTACAGGGCCGAGCAGTACTTC.